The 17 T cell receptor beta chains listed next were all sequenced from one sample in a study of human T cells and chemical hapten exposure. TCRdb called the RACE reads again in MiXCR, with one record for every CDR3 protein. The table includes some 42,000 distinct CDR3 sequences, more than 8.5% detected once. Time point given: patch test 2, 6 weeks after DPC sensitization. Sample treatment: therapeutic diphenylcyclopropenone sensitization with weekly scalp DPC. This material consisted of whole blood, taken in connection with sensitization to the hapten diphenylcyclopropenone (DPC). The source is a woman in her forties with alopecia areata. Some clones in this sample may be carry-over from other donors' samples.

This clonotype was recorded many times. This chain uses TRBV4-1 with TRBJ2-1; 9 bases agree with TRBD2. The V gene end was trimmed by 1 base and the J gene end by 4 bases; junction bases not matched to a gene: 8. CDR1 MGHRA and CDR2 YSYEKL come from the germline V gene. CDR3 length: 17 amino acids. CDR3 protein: CASSQGRAGGLYNEQFF. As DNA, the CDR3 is TGCGCCAGCAGCCAAGGGCGAGCGGGGGGACTGTACAATGAGCAGTTCTTC.

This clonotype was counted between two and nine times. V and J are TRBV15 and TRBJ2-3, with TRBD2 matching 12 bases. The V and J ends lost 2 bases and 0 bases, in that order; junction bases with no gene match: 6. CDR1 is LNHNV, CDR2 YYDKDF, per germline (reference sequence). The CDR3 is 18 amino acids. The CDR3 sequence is CATSRTSGGKSSTDTQYF. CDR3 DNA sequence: TGTGCCACCAGCAGAACTAGCGGGGGGAAATCTAGCACAGATACGCAGTATTTT.

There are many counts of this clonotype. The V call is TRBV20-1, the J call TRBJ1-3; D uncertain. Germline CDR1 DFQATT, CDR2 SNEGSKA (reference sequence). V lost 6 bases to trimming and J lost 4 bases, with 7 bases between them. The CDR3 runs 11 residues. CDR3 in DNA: TGCAGTGCATCTCCCGGAAACACCATATATTTT. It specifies CSASPGNTIYF.

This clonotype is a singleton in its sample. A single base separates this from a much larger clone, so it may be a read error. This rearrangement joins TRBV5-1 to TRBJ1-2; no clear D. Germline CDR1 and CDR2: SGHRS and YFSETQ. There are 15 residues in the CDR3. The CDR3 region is CASSLDPGFNYGYIF. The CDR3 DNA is TGCGCCAGCAGCTTGGACCCAGGTTTCAACTATGGCTACATCTTC.

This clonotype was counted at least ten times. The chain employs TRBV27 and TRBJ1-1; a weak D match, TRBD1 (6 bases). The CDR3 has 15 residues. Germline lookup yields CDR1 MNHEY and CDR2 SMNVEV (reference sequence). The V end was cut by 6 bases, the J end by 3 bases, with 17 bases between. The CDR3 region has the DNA TGTGCCAGCAGCCCAGCAGGTCGGGGGCACACTGAAGCTTTCTTT. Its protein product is CASSPAGRGHTEAFF.

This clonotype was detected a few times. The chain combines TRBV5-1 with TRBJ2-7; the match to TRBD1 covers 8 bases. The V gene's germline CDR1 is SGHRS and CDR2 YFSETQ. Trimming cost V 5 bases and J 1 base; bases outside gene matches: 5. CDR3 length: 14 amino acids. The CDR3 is CASRGTGESYEQYF. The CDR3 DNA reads TGCGCCAGCAGAGGGACAGGCGAGTCCTACGAGCAGTACTTC.

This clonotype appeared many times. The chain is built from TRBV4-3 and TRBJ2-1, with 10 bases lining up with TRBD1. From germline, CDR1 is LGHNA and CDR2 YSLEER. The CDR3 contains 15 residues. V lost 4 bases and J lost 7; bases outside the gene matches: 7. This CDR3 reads CASSRGQGNLNEQFF. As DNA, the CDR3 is TGCGCCAGCAGCCGGGGACAGGGGAATTTAAATGAGCAGTTCTTC.

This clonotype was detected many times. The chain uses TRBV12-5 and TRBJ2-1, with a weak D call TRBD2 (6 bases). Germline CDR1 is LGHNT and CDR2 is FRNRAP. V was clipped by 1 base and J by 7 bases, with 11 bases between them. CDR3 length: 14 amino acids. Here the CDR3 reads CASGLGAEGNEQFF. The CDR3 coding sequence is TGTGCTAGTGGTTTGGGCGCGGAGGGGAATGAGCAGTTCTTC.

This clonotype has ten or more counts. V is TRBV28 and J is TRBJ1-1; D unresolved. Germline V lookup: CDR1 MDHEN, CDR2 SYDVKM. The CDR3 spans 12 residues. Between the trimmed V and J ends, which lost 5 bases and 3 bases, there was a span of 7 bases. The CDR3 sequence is CASSSSHTEAFF. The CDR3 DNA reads TGTGCCAGCAGTAGTAGTCACACTGAAGCTTTCTTT.

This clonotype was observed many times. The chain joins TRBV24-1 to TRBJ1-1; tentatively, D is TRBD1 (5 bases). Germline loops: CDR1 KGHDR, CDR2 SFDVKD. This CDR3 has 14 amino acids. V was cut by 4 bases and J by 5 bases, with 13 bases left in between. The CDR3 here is CATSDPQRGTEAFF. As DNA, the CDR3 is TGTGCCACCAGTGACCCGCAACGGGGGACTGAAGCTTTCTTT.

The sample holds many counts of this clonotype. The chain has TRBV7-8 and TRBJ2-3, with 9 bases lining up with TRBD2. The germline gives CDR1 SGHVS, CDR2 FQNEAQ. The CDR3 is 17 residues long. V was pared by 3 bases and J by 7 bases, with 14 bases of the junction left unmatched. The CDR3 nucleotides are TGTGCCAGCAGCTTTGGGGCTAGCGGGGCGATTGACCATACGCAGTATTTT. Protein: CASSFGASGAIDHTQYF.

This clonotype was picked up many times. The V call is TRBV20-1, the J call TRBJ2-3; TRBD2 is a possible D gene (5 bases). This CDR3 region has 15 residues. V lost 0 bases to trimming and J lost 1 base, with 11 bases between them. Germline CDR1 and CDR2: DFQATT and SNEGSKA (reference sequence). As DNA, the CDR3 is TGCAGTGCTAGAGATCCCCGGGAAGGCACAGATACGCAGTATTTT. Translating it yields CSARDPREGTDTQYF.

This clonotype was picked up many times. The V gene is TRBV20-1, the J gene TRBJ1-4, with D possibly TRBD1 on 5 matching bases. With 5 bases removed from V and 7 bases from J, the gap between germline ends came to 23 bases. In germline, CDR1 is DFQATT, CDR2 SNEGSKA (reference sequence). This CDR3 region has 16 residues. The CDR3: CSAGPIRDSYIEKLFF. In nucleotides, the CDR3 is TGCAGTGCTGGCCCTATACGAGACAGTTATATTGAAAAACTGTTTTTT.

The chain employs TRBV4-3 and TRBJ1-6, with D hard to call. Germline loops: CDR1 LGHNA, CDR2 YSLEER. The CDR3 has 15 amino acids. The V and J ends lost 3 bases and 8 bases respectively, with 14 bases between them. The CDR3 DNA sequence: TGCGCCAGCAGCCATACGTGGGGTGAGCATTCACCCCTCCACTTT. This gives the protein CASSHTWGEHSPLHF.

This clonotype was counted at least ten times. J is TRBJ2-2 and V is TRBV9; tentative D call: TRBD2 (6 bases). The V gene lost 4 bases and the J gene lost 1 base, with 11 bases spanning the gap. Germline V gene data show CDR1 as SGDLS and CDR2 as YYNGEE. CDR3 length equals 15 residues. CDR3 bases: TGTGCCAGCAGCCCCGGGACTTTGAACACCGGGGAGCTGTTTTTT. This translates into CASSPGTLNTGELFF.

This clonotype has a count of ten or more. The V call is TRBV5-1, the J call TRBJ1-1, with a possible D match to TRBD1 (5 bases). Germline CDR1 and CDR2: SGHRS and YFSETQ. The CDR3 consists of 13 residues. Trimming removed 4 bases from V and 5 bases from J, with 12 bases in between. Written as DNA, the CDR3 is TGCGCCAGCAGCGAGACGAAGGGGACTGAAGCTTTCTTT. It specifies CASSETKGTEAFF.

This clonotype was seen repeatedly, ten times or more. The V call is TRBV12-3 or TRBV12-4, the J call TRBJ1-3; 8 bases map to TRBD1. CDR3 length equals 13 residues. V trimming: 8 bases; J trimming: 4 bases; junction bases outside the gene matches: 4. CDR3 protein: CASVTGVGNTIYF. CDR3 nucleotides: TGTGCCAGCGTGACAGGGGTAGGAAACACCATATATTTT.